Listed here are 10 T cell receptor beta chains from one sample, sequenced in a study of T cell responses to AZD1222 COVID-19 vaccine. The repertoire was sequenced with immunoSEQ multiplex PCR; TCRdb's copy has only in-frame clones and lacks some. The sample records about 84,000 clones, 87% being singletons. The specimen was peripheral blood, collected on day 0 of AZD1222 vaccination. These receptors originate from an adult in good health.

The chain is built from TRBV3-1 (or the pseudogene TRBV3-2) and TRBJ2-1; D is perhaps TRBD1 (6 bases). The CDR3 is made up of 16 amino acids. Germline CDR1 and CDR2: LGHDT and YNNKEL (reference sequence). Trimming shortened V by 0 bases and J by 11 bases, and 20 bases separated the two germline ends. The CDR3 DNA reads TGTGCCAGCAGCCAAGAATCCGGACTGGGGACATTTCAGCAGTTCTTC. Protein product: CASSQESGLGTFQQFF.

The chain employs TRBV7-2 and TRBJ2-5; 10 bases are shared with TRBD2. J gave up 5 bases and V 7 bases, and 13 bases lay outside the gene matches. The CDR3 spans 16 residues. CDR1 is SGHTA and CDR2 is FQGNSA in the germline V gene. In nucleotides, the CDR3 is TGTGCCAGCACGTCTAGCGGGAGACTCACGGGGGAGACCCAGTACTTC. Translation: CASTSSGRLTGETQYF.

This rearrangement joins TRBV6-5 to TRBJ1-5, with 11 nucleotides matching TRBD1. Germline lookup yields CDR1 MNHEY and CDR2 SVGAGI. This CDR3 has 15 residues. Unmatched junction bases numbered 4, after V lost 2 bases and J lost 7 bases. The CDR3 nucleotides are TGTGCCAGCAGTTACGGGACAGGGGGTGGGCAGCCCCAGCATTTT. Translating gives CASSYGTGGGQPQHF.

V usage is TRBV5-5 and J usage is TRBJ1-4; 8 bases line up with TRBD1. Trimming took 4 bases from V and 7 from J; bases not matched to a gene: 3. The CDR3 is 13 amino acids. Germline V gene lookup returns CDR1 SGHKS and CDR2 YYEKEE (reference sequence). Here the CDR3 DNA reads TGTGCCAGCAGCATACAGGGGGTTGAAAAACTGTTTTTT. Amino acid sequence: CASSIQGVEKLFF.

The chain uses TRBV5-1 and TRBJ1-2; 7 positions agree with TRBD1. This CDR3 is built from 13 residues. The germline V gene encodes CDR1 SGHRS and CDR2 YFSETQ. After removal of 3 bases from V and 6 bases from J, the junction contained 5 bases not matched to a gene. The CDR3 here is CASSSGTENGYTF. The CDR3 nucleotides are TGCGCCAGCAGCTCCGGGACAGAAAATGGCTACACCTTC.

The rearrangement links TRBV20-1 to TRBJ2-1; D gene uncertain. Between the trimmed V and J ends, which lost 3 bases and 0 bases, there was a span of 15 bases. Germline V CDR1 and CDR2: DFQATT, SNEGSKA (reference sequence). This CDR3 is 16 amino acids long. CDR3 coding DNA: TGCAGTGCTAGTGGTGATCGGTTAAGCTCCTACAATGAGCAGTTCTTC. Encoded protein: CSASGDRLSSYNEQFF.

The V gene is TRBV6-5, the J gene TRBJ1-2; D possibly corresponds to TRBD1 (6 bases). V was shortened by 3 bases and J by 9 bases, with 17 bases between the two germline ends. The CDR3 length is 14 residues. Germline CDR1 is MNHEY and CDR2 is SVGAGI. The CDR3 loop is CASSYARQESSYTF. The CDR3 DNA follows: TGTGCCAGCAGTTATGCGCGACAGGAGTCAAGCTACACCTTC.

The rearrangement links TRBV18 to TRBJ2-5, with unresolved D. The V and J ends lost 4 bases and 7 bases respectively, with 13 bases between them. The CDR3 extends over 13 amino acids. Germline values: CDR1 KGHSH, CDR2 LQKENI. The CDR3: CASSHDPSGTQYF. Here the CDR3 DNA reads TGTGCCAGCTCACACGACCCATCGGGGACCCAGTACTTC.

This clone was seen just once. The chain uses TRBV5-1 and TRBJ2-3; TRBD2 aligns across 11 bases. CDR1 is SGHRS, CDR2 YFSETQ, per germline. CDR3 length equals 16 residues. V lost 0 bases, J lost 2 bases, and 2 bases stayed unmatched. This chain's CDR3 is CASSLGLAGITDTQYF. The CDR3 DNA sequence: TGCGCCAGCAGCTTGGGACTAGCGGGAATCACAGATACGCAGTATTTT.

The chain links TRBV7-2 to TRBJ2-2; 8 bases match TRBD2. This CDR3 is built from 14 residues. Germline V gives CDR1 SGHTA, CDR2 FQGNSA. V was pared by 5 bases and J by 7 bases, with 6 bases of the junction left unmatched. The CDR3: CASSPGLGGGELFF. The DNA of the CDR3 is TGTGCCAGCAGCCCGGGACTAGGTGGCGGGGAGCTGTTTTTT.